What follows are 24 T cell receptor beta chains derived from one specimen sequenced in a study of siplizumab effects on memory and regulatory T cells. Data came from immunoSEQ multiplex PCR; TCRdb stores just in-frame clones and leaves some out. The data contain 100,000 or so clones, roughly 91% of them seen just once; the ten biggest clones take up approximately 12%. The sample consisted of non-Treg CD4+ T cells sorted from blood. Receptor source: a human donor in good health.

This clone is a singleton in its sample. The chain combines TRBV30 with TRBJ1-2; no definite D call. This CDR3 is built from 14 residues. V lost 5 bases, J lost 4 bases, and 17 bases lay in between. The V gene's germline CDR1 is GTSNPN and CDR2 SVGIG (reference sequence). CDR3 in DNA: TGTGCCTGGGAGACTGGCACAGACCTCTATGGCTACACCTTC. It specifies CAWETGTDLYGYTF.

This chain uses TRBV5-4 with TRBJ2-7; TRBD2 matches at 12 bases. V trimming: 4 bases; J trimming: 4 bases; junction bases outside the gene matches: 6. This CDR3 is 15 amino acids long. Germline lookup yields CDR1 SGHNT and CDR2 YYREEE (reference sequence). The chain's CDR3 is CASSPGGTSGYEQYF. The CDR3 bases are TGTGCCAGCAGCCCGGGTGGGACTAGCGGGTACGAGCAGTACTTC.

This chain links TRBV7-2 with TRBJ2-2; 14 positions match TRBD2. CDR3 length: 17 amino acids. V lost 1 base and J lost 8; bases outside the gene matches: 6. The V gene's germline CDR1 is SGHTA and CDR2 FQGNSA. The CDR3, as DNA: TGTGCCAGCAGCTTAGTGGGGACTAGCGGGAGTATGGGGGAGCTGTTTTTT. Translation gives CASSLVGTSGSMGELFF.

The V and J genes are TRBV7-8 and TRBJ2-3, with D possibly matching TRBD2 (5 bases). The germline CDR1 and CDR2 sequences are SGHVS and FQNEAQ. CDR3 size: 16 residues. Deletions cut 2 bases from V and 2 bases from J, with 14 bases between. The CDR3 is CASSLLRGSITDTQYF. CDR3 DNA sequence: TGTGCCAGCAGCTTACTCCGAGGGTCCATCACAGATACGCAGTATTTT.

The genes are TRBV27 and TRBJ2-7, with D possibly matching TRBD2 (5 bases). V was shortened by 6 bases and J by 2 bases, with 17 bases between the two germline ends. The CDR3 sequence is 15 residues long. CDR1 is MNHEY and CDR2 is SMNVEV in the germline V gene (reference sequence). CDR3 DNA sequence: TGTGCCAGCAGAATAAGGACTGAGCCAGCCTACGAGCAGTACTTC. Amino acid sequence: CASRIRTEPAYEQYF.

This CDR3 is CASSPGGVAYTGELFF. The CDR3 nucleotides read TGTGCCAGCAGCCCAGGCGGGGTGGCCTACACCGGGGAGCTGTTTTTT. The genes are TRBV9 and TRBJ2-2, with D perhaps TRBD2 (6 bases). Per the germline V gene, CDR1 is SGDLS and CDR2 is YYNGEE. CDR3 size: 16 residues. Trimming cost V 4 bases and J 3 bases, with 16 bases left between them.

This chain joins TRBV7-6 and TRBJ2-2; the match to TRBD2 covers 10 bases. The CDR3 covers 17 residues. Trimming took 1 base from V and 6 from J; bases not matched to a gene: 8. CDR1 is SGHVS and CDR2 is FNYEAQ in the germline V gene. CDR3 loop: CASSLVPSGSFPGELFF. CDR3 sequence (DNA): TGTGCCAGCAGCTTAGTCCCTAGCGGGAGCTTCCCCGGGGAGCTGTTTTTT.

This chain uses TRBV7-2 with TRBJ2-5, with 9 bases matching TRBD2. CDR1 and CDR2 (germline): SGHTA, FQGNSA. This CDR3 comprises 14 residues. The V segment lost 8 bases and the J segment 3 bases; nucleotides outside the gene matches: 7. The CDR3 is CASRRLAGKETQYF. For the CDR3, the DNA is TGTGCCAGCCGCCGGCTAGCGGGAAAAGAGACCCAGTACTTC. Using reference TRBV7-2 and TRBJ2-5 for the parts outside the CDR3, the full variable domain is GAGVSQSPSNKVTEKGKDVELRCDPISGHTALYWYRQSLGQGLEFLIYFQGNSAPDKSGLPSDRFSAERTGGSVSTLTIQRTQQEDSAVYLCASRRLAGKETQYFGPGTRLLVL.

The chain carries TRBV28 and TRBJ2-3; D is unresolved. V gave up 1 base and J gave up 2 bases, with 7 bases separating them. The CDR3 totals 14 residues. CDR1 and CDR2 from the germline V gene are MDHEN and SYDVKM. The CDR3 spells CASSLFGLTDTQYF. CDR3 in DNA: TGTGCCAGCAGTTTATTCGGGCTCACAGATACGCAGTATTTT.

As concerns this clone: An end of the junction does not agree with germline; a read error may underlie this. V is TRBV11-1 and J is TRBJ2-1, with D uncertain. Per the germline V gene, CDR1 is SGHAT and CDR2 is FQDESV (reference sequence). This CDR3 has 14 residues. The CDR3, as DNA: TGTGCCAGCAGCCCGGTCCACTCCGACAATGAGCAGTTCTTC. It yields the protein CASSPVHSDNEQFF. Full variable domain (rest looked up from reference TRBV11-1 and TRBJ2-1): EAEVAQSPRYKITEKSQAVAFWCDPISGHATLYWYRQILGQGPELLVQFQDESVVDDSQLPKDRFSAERLKGVDSTLKIQPAELGDSAMYLCASSPVHSDNEQFFGPGTRLTVL.

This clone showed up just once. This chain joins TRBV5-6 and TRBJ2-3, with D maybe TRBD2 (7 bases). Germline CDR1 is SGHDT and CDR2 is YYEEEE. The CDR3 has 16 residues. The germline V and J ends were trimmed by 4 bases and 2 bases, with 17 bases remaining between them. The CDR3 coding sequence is TGTGCCAGCAGCGGCGTTAGGGGGGGCTCCACAGATACGCAGTATTTT. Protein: CASSGVRGGSTDTQYF.

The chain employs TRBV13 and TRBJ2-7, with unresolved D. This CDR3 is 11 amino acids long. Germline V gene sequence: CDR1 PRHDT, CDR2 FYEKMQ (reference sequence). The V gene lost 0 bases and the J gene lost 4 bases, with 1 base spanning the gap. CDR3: CASSLGYEQYF. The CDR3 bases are TGTGCCAGCAGCTTAGGGTACGAGCAGTACTTC.

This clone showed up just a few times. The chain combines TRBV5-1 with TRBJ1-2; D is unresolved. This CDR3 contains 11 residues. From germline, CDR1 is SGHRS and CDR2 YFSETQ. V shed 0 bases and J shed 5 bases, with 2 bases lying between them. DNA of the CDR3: TGCGCCAGCAGCTTGGGGTATGGCTACACCTTC. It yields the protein CASSLGYGYTF.

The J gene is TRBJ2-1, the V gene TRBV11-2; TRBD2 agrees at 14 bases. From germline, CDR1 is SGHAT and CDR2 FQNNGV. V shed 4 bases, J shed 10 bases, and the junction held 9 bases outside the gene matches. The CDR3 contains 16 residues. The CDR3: CASSSSGTSGRDEQFF. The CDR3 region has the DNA TGTGCCAGCAGCTCCTCAGGGACTAGCGGGAGAGACGAGCAGTTCTTC.

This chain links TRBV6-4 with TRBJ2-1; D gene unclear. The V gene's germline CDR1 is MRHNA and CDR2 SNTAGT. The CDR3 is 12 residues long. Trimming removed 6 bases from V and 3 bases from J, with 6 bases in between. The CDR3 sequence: CASRDGYNEQFF. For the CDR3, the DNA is TGTGCCAGCAGGGACGGCTACAATGAGCAGTTCTTC.

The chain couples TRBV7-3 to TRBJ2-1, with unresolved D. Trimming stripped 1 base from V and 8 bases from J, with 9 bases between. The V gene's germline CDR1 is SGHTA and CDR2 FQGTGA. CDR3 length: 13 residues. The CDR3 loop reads CASSLSRRDEQFF. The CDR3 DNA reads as TGTGCCAGCAGCTTAAGCCGACGGGATGAGCAGTTCTTC.

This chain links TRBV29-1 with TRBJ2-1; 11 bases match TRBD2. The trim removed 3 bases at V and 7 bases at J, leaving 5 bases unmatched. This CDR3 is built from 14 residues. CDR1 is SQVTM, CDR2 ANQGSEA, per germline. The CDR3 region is CSVDTSGSRNEQFF. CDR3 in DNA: TGCAGCGTTGATACTAGCGGGAGTAGGAATGAGCAGTTCTTC.

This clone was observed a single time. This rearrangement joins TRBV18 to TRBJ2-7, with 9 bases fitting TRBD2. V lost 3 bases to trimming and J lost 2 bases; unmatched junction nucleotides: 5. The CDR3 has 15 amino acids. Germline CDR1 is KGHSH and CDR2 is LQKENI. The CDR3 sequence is CASSPSTSGTYEQYF. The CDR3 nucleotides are TGTGCCAGCTCACCTTCGACTAGCGGCACCTACGAGCAGTACTTC.

DNA for the CDR3: TGTGCCAGCAGTCCAGCGGGCCACGAGCAGTACTTC. It encodes CASSPAGHEQYF. The rearrangement uses TRBV7-9 and TRBJ2-7; weak D call: TRBD2 (6 bases). CDR3 length: 12 residues. In germline, CDR1 is SEHNR, CDR2 FQNEAQ (reference sequence). Trimming pared 6 bases from V and 5 bases from J, leaving 11 bases between. Filled out from reference TRBV7-9 and TRBJ2-7, the complete variable domain reads DTGVSQNPRHKITKRGQNVTFRCDPISEHNRLYWYRQTLGQGPEFLTYFQNEAQLEKSRLLSDRFSAERPKGSFSTLEIQRTEQGDSAMYLCASSPAGHEQYFGPGTRLTVT.

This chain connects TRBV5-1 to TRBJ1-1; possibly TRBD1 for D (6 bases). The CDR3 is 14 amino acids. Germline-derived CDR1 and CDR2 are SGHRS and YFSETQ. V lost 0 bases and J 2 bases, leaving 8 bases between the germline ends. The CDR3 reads CASSLEGGNTEAFF. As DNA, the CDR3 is TGCGCCAGCAGCTTGGAGGGGGGAAACACTGAAGCTTTCTTT.

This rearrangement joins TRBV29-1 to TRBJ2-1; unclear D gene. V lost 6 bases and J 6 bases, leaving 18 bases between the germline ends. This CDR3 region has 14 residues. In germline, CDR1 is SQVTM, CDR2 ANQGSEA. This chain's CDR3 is CSVDLGPATNEQFF. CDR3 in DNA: TGCAGCGTGGACCTTGGGCCGGCAACCAATGAGCAGTTCTTC.

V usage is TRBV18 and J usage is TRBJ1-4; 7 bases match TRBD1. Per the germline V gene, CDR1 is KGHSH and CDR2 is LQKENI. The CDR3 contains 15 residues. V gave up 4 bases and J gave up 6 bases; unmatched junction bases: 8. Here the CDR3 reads CASSRGQTTDEKLFF. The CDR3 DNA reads TGTGCCAGCTCACGGGGACAGACCACAGATGAAAAACTGTTTTTT.

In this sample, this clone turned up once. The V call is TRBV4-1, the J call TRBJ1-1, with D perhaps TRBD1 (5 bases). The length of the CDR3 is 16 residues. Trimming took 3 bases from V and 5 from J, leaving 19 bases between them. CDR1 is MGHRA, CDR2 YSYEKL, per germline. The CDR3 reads CASSQRQSSRGTEAFF. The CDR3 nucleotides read TGCGCCAGCAGCCAGAGACAGTCCTCCCGGGGGACTGAAGCTTTCTTT.

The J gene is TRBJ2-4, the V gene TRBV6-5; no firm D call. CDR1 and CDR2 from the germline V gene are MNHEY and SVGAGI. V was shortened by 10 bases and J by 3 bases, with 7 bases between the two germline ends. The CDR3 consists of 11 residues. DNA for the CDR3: TGTGCCACAGGTCGCAAAAACATTCAGTACTTC. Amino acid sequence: CATGRKNIQYF.